This TCR beta chain was profiled in a study of T cell responses to AZD1222 COVID-19 vaccine. V was cut by 0 bases and J by 0 bases, with 8 bases left in between. This CDR3 spans 15 amino acids. CDR1 is MGHRA and CDR2 is YSYEKL in the germline V gene. Data came from immunoSEQ multiplex PCR; TCRdb stores just in-frame clones and leaves some out. Seen here are under 100,000 clones, 80% to 90% observed once, and the top ten hold about 15%. The rearrangement uses TRBV4-1 and TRBJ1-1; D not resolved. The TCR originated in an adult in good health. Specimen: peripheral blood, collected on day 0 of AZD1222 vaccination. The CDR3 bases are TGCGCCAGCAGCCAAGAAAGACCCATGAACACTGAAGCTTTCTTT. This sequence encodes CASSQERPMNTEAFF.